These 17 T cell receptor beta chains were sequenced from one sample in a study of vaccination effects on CD4 cells after COVID-19. These receptors have no identified antigens. This table comes from immunoSEQ multiplex PCR, and its TCRdb copy is limited to in-frame clones, with some not included. The sample lists tens of thousands of clones, more than 70% occurring once. With the ViraFEST assay, the study expanded antigen-specific CD4+ T cells using viral peptide pools, then sequenced them. The culture ran for approximately nine days before CD4+ T cells were isolated. All participants had two doses of either the BNT162b2 or mRNA-1273 vaccine. The source was CD4+ T cells from PBMCs cultured with HCoV-229E spike peptides, collected after COVID-19 vaccination. The receptors originated from a human donor who received a COVID-19 vaccine.

This chain links TRBV5-1 with TRBJ2-4; the match to TRBD2 covers 11 bases. There are 15 residues in the CDR3. The J segment lost 8 bases and the V segment lost 0 bases, leaving 4 bases of the junction unmatched. CDR1 and CDR2 (germline): SGHRS, YFSETQ. The CDR3 spells CASSLDGTSGDIQYF. As DNA, the CDR3 is TGCGCCAGCAGCTTGGATGGGACTAGCGGCGACATTCAGTACTTC.

CDR3 in DNA: TGTGCCAGTAGTATTAGAGGGTTCAACACCGGGGAGCTGTTTTTT. Translation gives CASSIRGFNTGELFF. The V gene is TRBV19, the J gene TRBJ2-2; tentatively, D is TRBD2 (5 bases). Trimming cost V 3 bases and J 2 bases, with 10 bases left between them. Germline V gene lookup returns CDR1 LNHDA and CDR2 SQIVND (reference sequence). The CDR3 totals 15 residues.

The J gene is TRBJ1-4, the V gene TRBV4-1, with TRBD1 as a possible D gene (6 bases). This CDR3 has 18 residues. Germline lookup yields CDR1 MGHRA and CDR2 YSYEKL. V lost 3 bases and J 5 bases, leaving 22 bases between the germline ends. The CDR3 spells CASSHPLERTAANEKLFF. For the CDR3, the DNA is TGCGCCAGCAGCCATCCCCTCGAGCGGACAGCCGCGAATGAAAAACTGTTTTTT.

This clone was seen more than once but under ten times. The V call is TRBV9, the J call TRBJ1-3, with D possibly matching TRBD1 (5 bases). This CDR3 has 14 residues. Trimming stripped 1 base from V and 2 bases from J, with 7 bases between. Germline CDR1 reads SGDLS; CDR2 reads YYNGEE. The CDR3 DNA follows: TGTGCCAGCAGCGTATCAGGGACTGGAAACACCATATATTTT. This sequence encodes CASSVSGTGNTIYF.

The rearrangement uses TRBV18 and TRBJ2-2; TRBD1 is a possible D gene (6 bases). Trimming took 2 bases from V and 0 from J, leaving 10 bases between them. Germline V CDR1 and CDR2: KGHSH, LQKENI. The CDR3 spans 16 residues. Here the CDR3 reads CASSPFRQANTGELFF. The CDR3 region has the DNA TGTGCCAGCTCACCATTTCGACAGGCGAACACCGGGGAGCTGTTTTTT.

A single count supports this clone. V gene TRBV5-5 combines with J gene TRBJ2-4; D call uncertain. Germline assignment: CDR1 SGHKS and CDR2 YYEKEE (reference sequence). The CDR3 has 18 amino acids. Trimming removed 3 bases at V and 0 bases at J, with 19 bases between. Here the CDR3 DNA reads TGTGCCAGCAGCTCCCGGGCCTCGAACAACATAGCCAAAAACATTCAGTACTTC. It specifies CASSSRASNNIAKNIQYF.

This chain links TRBV6-5 with TRBJ1-2, with 8 positions matching TRBD1. CDR3 length: 12 residues. CDR1 and CDR2 (germline): MNHEY, SVGAGI. The trim removed 4 bases at V and 10 bases at J, leaving 5 bases unmatched. CDR3 in DNA: TGTGCCAGCAGTTCCGGGGACAGGCACTACACCTTC. Its translation: CASSSGDRHYTF.

This chain uses TRBV24-1 with TRBJ2-3, with no clear D. Germline lookup yields CDR1 KGHDR and CDR2 SFDVKD. Trimming removed 9 bases at V and 0 bases at J, with 18 bases between. The CDR3 totals 16 residues. CDR3 in DNA: TGTGCCACCTCCCGGGCCGGAACCTCTAGCACAGATACGCAGTATTTT. Residues: CATSRAGTSSTDTQYF.

The genes are TRBV15 and TRBJ1-3; D uncertain. The CDR3 extends over 15 amino acids. V dropped 0 bases and J dropped 4 bases, with 10 bases sitting between them. Germline V gene sequence: CDR1 LNHNV, CDR2 YYDKDF (reference sequence). Written as DNA, the CDR3 is TGTGCCACCAGCAGAGAGGGGAGAGGAGGAAACACCATATATTTT. Its protein is CATSREGRGGNTIYF.

This clone was observed a handful of times. The CDR3 DNA sequence: TGTGCCAGCAGCTTGTCGGGGACGGTTAGCAATCAGCCCCAGCATTTT. Its protein product is CASSLSGTVSNQPQHF. The V gene is TRBV7-8, the J gene TRBJ1-5, with D possibly being TRBD1 (5 bases). Trimming removed 3 bases from V and 0 bases from J, with 12 bases in between. In germline, CDR1 is SGHVS, CDR2 FQNEAQ. This CDR3 region has 16 residues.

This clone has a single count. The chain recombines TRBV7-8 with TRBJ1-1; D remains unclear. This CDR3 has 13 residues. The V end lost 2 bases, the J end lost 10 bases, and 14 bases lay between the germline ends. Germline CDR1 reads SGHVS; CDR2 reads FQNEAQ. The CDR3 loop is CASSLLFQTSAFF. CDR3 coding DNA: TGTGCCAGCAGCTTACTCTTCCAAACCTCAGCTTTCTTT.

In regard to this clone: The same CDR3 arises from other DNA sequences in this sample as well. V is TRBV2 and J is TRBJ2-3; D gene ambiguous. The V gene's germline CDR1 is SNHLY and CDR2 FYNNEI. V was trimmed by 2 bases and J by 2 bases, leaving 8 bases between them. CDR3 size: 14 residues. CDR3: CASSELVATDTQYF. As DNA, the CDR3 is TGTGCCAGCAGTGAACTAGTTGCCACAGATACGCAGTATTTT. Full variable domain (outside the CDR3, taken from reference TRBV2 and TRBJ2-3): EPEVTQTPSHQVTQMGQEVILRCVPISNHLYFYWYRQILGQKVEFLVSFYNNEISEKSEIFDDQFSVERPDGSNFTLKIRSTKLEDSAMYFCASSELVATDTQYFGPGTRLTVL.

Only one count was recorded for this clone. The chain employs TRBV19 and TRBJ2-5, with a weak D call TRBD1 (6 bases). V was trimmed by 5 bases and J by 5 bases, leaving 9 bases between them. Per germline, CDR1 LNHDA and CDR2 SQIVND (reference sequence). This CDR3 has 12 amino acids. The CDR3 sequence is CASSLQGETQYF. CDR3 coding DNA: TGTGCCAGTAGTTTGCAGGGGGAGACCCAGTACTTC.

This clone has a handful of counts. The chain combines TRBV7-9 with TRBJ2-5; D gene ambiguous. Trimming took off 2 bases at V and 4 bases at J, with 2 bases between the two ends. CDR1 SEHNR and CDR2 FQNEAQ come from the germline V gene (reference sequence). This CDR3 has 11 amino acids. CDR3 in amino acids: CASSLIETQYF. The CDR3 DNA follows: TGTGCCAGCAGCTTAATAGAGACCCAGTACTTC.

This chain uses TRBV4-1 with TRBJ1-4; 12 bases fit TRBD1. The germline CDR1 and CDR2 sequences are MGHRA and YSYEKL. The CDR3 has 17 amino acids. V shed 1 base, J shed 8 bases, and the junction held 8 bases outside the gene matches. The DNA for the CDR3 is TGCGCCAGCAGCCAAGGGCCCCCCGGGACAGGGGGCGAAAAACTGTTTTTT. Translated: CASSQGPPGTGGEKLFF.

The chain has TRBV18 and TRBJ1-1; 8 bases align to TRBD1. The CDR3 runs 14 residues. Germline CDR1 is KGHSH and CDR2 is LQKENI. The V and J ends lost 5 bases and 1 base, in that order; junction bases with no gene match: 3. Written as DNA, the CDR3 is TGTGCCAGCTCATGGGGACAGGCGAACACTGAAGCTTTCTTT. It codes for CASSWGQANTEAFF.

The table lists this clone with a count of one. CDR3 amino acids: CASTFYSNQPQHF. CDR3 nucleotides: TGTGCCAGCACTTTTTATAGCAATCAGCCCCAGCATTTT. This sequence joins TRBV6-5 and TRBJ1-5; D call uncertain. CDR1 and CDR2 from the germline V gene are MNHEY and SVGAGI. This CDR3 is built from 13 residues. V was clipped by 7 bases and J by 0 bases, with 7 bases between them.